Given below is one TCR beta chain in context. Germline trimming cut 0 bases from V and 5 bases from J; bases unmatched to any gene: 4. Germline V gene data show CDR1 as SGHRS and CDR2 as YFSETQ. The CDR3 spans 15 residues. Primers included in the PCR were 60 Vbeta and 13 Jbeta primers. Using immunoSEQ multiplex PCR, the repertoire was profiled, and TCRdb retains in-frame clones only, with some absent. This sample has over 80,000 clones; approximately 75% occur once, and the top ten carry around 3.1%. The sample originates from a study of cytomegalovirus exposure and HLA in healthy donors. The chain carries TRBV5-1 and TRBJ1-1; 10 bases are a match to TRBD1. The receptor comes from a female donor in good health and CMV-seropositive. Sequences were obtained from PBMCs. CDR3 region: CASSLAGTGETEAFF. CDR3 nucleotides: TGCGCCAGCAGCTTGGCCGGGACAGGGGAAACTGAAGCTTTCTTT.